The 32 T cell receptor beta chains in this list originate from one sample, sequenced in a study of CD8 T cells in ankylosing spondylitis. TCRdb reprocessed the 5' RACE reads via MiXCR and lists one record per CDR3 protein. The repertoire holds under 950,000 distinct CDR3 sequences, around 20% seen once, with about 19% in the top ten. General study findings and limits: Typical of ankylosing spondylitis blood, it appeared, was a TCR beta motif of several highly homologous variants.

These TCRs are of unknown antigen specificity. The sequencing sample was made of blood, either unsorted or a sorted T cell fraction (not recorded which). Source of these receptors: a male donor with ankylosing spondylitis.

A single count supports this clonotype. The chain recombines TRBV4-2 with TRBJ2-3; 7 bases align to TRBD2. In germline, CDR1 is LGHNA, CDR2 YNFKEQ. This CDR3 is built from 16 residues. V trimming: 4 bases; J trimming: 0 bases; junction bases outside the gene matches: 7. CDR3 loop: CASSPSSGLSTDTQYF. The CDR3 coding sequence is TGTGCCAGCAGCCCCTCTAGCGGCCTAAGCACAGATACGCAGTATTTT.

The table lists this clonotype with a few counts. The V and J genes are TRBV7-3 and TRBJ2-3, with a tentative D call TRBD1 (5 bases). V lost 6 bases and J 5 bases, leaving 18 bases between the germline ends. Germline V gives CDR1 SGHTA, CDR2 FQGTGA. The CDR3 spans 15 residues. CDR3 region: CASSITGGPGDTQYF. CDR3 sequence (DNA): TGTGCCAGCAGTATAACAGGCGGCCCCGGAGATACGCAGTATTTT.

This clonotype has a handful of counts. DNA for the CDR3: TGTGCCAGCAGTTACTCGCCTAGCGGTTTTCAAGAGACCCAGTACTTC. Amino acids: CASSYSPSGFQETQYF. This chain links TRBV6-5 with TRBJ2-5; TRBD2 aligns across 7 bases. Germline V lookup: CDR1 MNHEY, CDR2 SVGAGI. This CDR3 is 16 amino acids long. J was trimmed by 2 bases and V by 0 bases; bases with no gene match: 6.

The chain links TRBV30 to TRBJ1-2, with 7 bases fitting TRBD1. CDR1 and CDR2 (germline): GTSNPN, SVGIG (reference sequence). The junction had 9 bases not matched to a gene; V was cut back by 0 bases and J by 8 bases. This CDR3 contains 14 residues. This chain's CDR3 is CAWSVGTEKYGYTF. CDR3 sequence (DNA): TGTGCCTGGAGTGTTGGGACAGAAAAGTACGGCTACACCTTC.

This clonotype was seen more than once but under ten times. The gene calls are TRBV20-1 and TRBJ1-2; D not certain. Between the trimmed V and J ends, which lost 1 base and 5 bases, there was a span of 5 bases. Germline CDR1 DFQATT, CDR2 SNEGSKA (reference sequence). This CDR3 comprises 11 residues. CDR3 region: CSARAAYGYTF. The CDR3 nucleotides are TGCAGTGCTAGAGCTGCTTATGGCTACACCTTC.

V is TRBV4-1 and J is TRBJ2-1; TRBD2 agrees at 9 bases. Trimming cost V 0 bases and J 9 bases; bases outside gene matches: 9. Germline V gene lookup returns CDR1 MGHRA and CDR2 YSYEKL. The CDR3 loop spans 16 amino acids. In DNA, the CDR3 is TGCGCCAGCAGCCAAGACGGCGGGGGGGCCAGCGGTGAGCAGTTCTTC. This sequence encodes CASSQDGGGASGEQFF.

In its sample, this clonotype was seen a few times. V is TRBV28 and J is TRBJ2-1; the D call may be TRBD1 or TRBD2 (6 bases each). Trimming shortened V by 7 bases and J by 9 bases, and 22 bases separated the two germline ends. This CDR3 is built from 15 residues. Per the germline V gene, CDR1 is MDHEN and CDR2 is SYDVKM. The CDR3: CASTKGGIISGEQFF. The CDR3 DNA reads TGTGCCAGCACAAAGGGGGGAATAATTTCCGGTGAGCAGTTCTTC.

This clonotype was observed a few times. CDR3 protein: CASSLGALSAYEQYF. In nucleotides, the CDR3 is TGTGCCAGCAGCTTAGGGGCTTTGTCGGCCTACGAGCAGTACTTC. The chain employs TRBV7-6 and TRBJ2-7; D gene uncertain. Looked up from germline, CDR1 is SGHVS and CDR2 is FNYEAQ. There are 15 residues in the CDR3. Trimming shortened V by 1 base and J by 2 bases, and 12 bases separated the two germline ends.

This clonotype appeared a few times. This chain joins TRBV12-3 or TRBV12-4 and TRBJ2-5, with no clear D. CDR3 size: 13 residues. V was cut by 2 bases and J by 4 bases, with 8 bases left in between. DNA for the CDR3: TGTGCCAGCAGTTTAAATAGTGTAGAGACCCAGTACTTC. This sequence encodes CASSLNSVETQYF.

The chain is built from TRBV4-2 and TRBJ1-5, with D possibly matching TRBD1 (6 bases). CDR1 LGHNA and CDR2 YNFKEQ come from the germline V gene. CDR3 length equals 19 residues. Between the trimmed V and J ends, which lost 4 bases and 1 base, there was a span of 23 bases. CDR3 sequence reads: CASSPRPLRGAESNQPQHF. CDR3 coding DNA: TGTGCCAGCAGCCCCCGCCCCCTTAGGGGGGCGGAAAGCAATCAGCCCCAGCATTTT.

CDR3 sequence: CASSVRGRAFF. The DNA of the CDR3 is TGTGCCAGCAGTGTCAGGGGCAGAGCTTTCTTT. This chain connects TRBV12-3 or TRBV12-4 to TRBJ1-1; possibly TRBD1 for D (6 bases). Trimming stripped 5 bases from V and 10 bases from J, with 11 bases between. This CDR3 has 11 residues.

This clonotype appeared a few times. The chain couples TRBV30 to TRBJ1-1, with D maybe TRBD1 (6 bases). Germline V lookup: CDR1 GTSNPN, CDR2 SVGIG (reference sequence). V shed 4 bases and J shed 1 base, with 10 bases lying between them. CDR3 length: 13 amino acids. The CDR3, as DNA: TGTGCCTGGACCGGGACACCGAACACTGAAGCTTTCTTT. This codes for CAWTGTPNTEAFF.

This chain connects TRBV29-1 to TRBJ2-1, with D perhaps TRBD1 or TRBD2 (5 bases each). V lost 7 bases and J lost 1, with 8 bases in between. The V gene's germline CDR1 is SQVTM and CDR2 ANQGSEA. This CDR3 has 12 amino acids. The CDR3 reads CSGGKSYNEQFF. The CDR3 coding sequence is TGCAGCGGGGGGAAATCCTACAATGAGCAGTTCTTC.

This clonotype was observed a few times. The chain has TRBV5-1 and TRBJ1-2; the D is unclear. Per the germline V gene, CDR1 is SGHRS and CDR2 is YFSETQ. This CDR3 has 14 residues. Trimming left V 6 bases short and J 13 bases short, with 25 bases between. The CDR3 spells CASTLRSDLGYPTF. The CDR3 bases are TGCGCCAGCACCCTGAGGTCGGACTTGGGATACCCCACCTTC.

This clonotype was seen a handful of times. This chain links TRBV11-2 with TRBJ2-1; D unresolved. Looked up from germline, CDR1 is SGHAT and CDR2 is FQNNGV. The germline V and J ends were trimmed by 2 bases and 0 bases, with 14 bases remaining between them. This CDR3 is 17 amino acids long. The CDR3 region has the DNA TGTGCCAGCAGCTTATCACCCAGAGAAGTCTCCTACAATGAGCAGTTCTTC. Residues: CASSLSPREVSYNEQFF.

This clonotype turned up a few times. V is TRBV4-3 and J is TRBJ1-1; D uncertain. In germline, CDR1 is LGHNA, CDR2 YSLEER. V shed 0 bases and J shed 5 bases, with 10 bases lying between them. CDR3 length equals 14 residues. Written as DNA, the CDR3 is TGCGCCAGCAGCCAAGATTCCCTCGGGACTGAAGCTTTCTTT. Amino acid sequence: CASSQDSLGTEAFF.

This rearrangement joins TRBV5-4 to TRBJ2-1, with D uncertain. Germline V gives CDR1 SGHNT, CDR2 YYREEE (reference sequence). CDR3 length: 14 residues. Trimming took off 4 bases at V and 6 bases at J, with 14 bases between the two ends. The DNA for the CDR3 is TGTGCCAGCAGCCCGGGTTTTTCCGGCAATGAGCAGTTCTTC. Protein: CASSPGFSGNEQFF.

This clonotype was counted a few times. The CDR3 here is CASSFSGTGKNQPQHF. In DNA, the CDR3 is TGTGCCAGCAGCTTCTCGGGGACAGGGAAAAATCAGCCCCAGCATTTT. This rearrangement joins TRBV7-2 to TRBJ1-5, with 9 bases that match TRBD1. V shed 3 bases and J 4 bases; nucleotides not matched to a gene: 7. Germline V lookup: CDR1 SGHTA, CDR2 FQGNSA. This CDR3 has 16 residues.

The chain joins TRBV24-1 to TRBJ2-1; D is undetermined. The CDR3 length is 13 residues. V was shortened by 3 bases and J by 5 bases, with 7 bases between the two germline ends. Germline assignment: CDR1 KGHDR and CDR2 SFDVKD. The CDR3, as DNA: TGTGCCACCAGTGATAGGGTCAACAATGAGCAGTTCTTC. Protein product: CATSDRVNNEQFF.

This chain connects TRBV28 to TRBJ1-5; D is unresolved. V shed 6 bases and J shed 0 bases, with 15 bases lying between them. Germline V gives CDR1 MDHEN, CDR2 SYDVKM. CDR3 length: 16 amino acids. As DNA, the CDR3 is TGTGCCAGCAGCCTAAGGACGGTTTATAGCAATCAGCCCCAGCATTTT. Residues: CASSLRTVYSNQPQHF.

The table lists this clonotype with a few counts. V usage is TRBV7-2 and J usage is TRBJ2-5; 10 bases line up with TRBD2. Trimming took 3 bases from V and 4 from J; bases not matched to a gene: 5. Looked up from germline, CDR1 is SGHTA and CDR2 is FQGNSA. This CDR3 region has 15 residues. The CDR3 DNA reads TGTGCCAGCAGCTTGCTAGCGGGAGTTCCAGAGACCCAGTACTTC. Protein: CASSLLAGVPETQYF.

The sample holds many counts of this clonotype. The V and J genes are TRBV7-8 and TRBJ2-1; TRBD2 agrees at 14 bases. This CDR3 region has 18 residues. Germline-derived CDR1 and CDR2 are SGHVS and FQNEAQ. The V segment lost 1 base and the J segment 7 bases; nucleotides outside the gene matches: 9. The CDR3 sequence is CASSLVSGTSGRGNEQFF. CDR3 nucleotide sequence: TGTGCCAGCAGCTTAGTATCGGGGACTAGCGGGAGAGGGAATGAGCAGTTCTTC.

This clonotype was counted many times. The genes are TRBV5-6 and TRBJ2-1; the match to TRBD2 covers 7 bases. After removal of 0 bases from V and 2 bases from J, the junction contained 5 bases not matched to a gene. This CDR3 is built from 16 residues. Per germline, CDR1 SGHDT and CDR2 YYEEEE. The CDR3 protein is CASSLVGLGPYNEQFF. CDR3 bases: TGTGCCAGCAGCTTGGTTGGACTAGGACCCTACAATGAGCAGTTCTTC.

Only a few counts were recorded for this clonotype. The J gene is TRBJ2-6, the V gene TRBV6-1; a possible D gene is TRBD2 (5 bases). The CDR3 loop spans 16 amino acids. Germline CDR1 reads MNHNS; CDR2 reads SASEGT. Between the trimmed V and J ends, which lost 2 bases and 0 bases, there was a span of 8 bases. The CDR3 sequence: CASSELGVSGANVLTF. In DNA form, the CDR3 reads TGTGCCAGCAGTGAACTGGGAGTCTCTGGGGCCAACGTCCTGACTTTC.

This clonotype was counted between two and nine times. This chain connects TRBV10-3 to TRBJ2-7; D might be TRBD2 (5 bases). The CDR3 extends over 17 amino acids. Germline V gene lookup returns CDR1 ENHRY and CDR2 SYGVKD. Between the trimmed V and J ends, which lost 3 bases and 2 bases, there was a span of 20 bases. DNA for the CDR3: TGTGCCATCAGTGAATCACGGTCCGGATCGACTACCTACGAGCAGTACTTC. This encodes CAISESRSGSTTYEQYF.

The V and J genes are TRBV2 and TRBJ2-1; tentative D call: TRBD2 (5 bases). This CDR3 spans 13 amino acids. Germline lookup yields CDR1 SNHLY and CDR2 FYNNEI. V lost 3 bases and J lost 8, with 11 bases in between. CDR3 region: CASSEEVSDEQFF. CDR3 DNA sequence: TGTGCCAGCAGTGAGGAGGTTTCGGATGAGCAGTTCTTC.

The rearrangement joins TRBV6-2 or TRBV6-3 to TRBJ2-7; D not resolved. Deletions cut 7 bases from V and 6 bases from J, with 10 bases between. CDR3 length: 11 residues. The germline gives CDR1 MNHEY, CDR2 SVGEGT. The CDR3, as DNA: TGTGCCAGCAAGTCGACGGGCGAGCAGTACTTC. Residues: CASKSTGEQYF.

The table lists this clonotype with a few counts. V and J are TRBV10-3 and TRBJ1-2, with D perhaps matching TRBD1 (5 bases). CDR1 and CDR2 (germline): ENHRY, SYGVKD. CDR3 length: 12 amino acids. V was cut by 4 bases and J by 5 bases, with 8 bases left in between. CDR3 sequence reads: CAISGQKYGYTF. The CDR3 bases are TGTGCCATCAGTGGACAGAAGTATGGCTACACCTTC.

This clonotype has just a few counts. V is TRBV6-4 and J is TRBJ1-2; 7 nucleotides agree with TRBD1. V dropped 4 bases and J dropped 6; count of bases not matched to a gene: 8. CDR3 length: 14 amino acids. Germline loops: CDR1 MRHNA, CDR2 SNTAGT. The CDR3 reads CASSGPRGSNGYTF. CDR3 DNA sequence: TGTGCCAGCAGTGGTCCCAGGGGGTCTAATGGCTACACCTTC.

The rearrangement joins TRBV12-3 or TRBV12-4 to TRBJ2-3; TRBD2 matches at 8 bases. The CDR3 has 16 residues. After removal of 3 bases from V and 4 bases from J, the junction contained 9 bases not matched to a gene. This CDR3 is CASSFRSGSSADTQYF. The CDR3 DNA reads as TGTGCCAGCAGTTTCAGGAGCGGGAGTAGTGCAGATACGCAGTATTTT.

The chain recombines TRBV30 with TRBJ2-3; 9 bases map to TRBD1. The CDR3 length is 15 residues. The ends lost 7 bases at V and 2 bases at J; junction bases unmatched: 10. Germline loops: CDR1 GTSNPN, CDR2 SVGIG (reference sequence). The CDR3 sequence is CASHPDRGNTDTQYF. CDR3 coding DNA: TGTGCCTCCCATCCTGACAGGGGGAACACAGATACGCAGTATTTT. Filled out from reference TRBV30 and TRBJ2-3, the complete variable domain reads SQTIHQWPATLVQPVGSPLSLECTVEGTSNPNLYWYRQAAGRGLQLLFYSVGIGQISSEVPQNLSASRPQDRQFILSSKKLLLSDSGFYLCASHPDRGNTDTQYFGPGTRLTVL.

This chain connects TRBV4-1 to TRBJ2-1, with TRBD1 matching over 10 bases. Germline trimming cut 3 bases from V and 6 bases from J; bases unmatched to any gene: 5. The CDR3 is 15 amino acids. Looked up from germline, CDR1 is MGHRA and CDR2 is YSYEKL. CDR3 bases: TGCGCCAGCAGCCAGACAGGGGGCTATCTCAATGAGCAGTTCTTC. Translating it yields CASSQTGGYLNEQFF.